This TCR beta chain was captured in a study of HIV-infected patients and healthy controls. CDR1 and CDR2 (germline): DFQATT, SNEGSKA (reference sequence). The CDR3 extends over 13 amino acids. Trimming at V came to 7 bases and at J to 2 bases, leaving 2 bases not matched to a gene. Each CDR3 protein is one row after TCRdb ran MiXCR on the 5' RACE reads. The sample yields some 67,000 distinct CDR3 sequences, around 17% seen once. This TCR was recovered from a human donor in good health. The rearrangement links TRBV20-1 to TRBJ2-3, with 11 bases that match TRBD2. The sample consisted of CD4+ T cells from blood. CDR3 DNA: TGCAGTGGACTAGCGGGAATCACAGATACGCAGTATTTT. This codes for CSGLAGITDTQYF.